This T cell receptor (beta chain) stems from a study of blood T cell repertoires in COVID-19. CDR1 is KGHDR, CDR2 SFDVKD, per germline. This CDR3 contains 19 residues. V lost 0 bases to trimming and J lost 5 bases; unmatched junction nucleotides: 16. The study assigned cohorts using participant-reported clinical history. Only in-frame clones appear in the TCRdb table, and some are missing; sequencing was by immunoSEQ multiplex PCR. The data show about 250,000 clones, 70% to 90% seen once. The source is a man in his forties who had recovered from COVID-19. The rearrangement joins TRBV24-1 to TRBJ1-1, with 8 bases that match TRBD1. Sequencing was carried out using PBMCs or T cells enriched from blood (not recorded which). Here the CDR3 DNA reads TGTGCCACCAGTGATTTGCATTTCCCCCAGGGGGCGATGGGGACTGAAGCTTTCTTT. As protein: CATSDLHFPQGAMGTEAFF.